This T cell receptor beta chain stems from a study of blood T cell repertoires in COVID-19. Study overall: There were acute and convalescent COVID-19 samples, and they came from the United States, Italy and Spain. PBMCs, B-cell-depleted T cells, or T cells were the source of the cDNA or gDNA that made up the material.

Sequencing used immunoSEQ multiplex PCR; TCRdb keeps in-frame clones, though not all of them. The sample records approximately 45,000 clones, less than 95% being singletons. The ends were cut back, 5 bases at V and 3 bases at J, with 14 bases in the middle. CDR1 is SEHNR and CDR2 is FQNEAQ in the germline V gene (reference sequence). The CDR3 consists of 15 residues. The chain links TRBV7-9 to TRBJ1-5, with D unclear. This clonotype was obtained from a man aged 65 to 85 with acute or convalescent COVID-19. Sequencing was carried out using peripheral blood. The CDR3 sequence is CASSGLGGPNQPQHF. The CDR3 nucleotides read TGTGCCAGCAGCGGTCTTGGAGGTCCCAATCAGCCCCAGCATTTT.